Described below is a single TCR beta chain sequence and its context. Its antigen remains unidentified. The data stem from a study of CD8+ T cells in alopecia areata. Study-level points and caveats: Higher clonality and more expanded CD8+ clones appeared in lesional than normal scalp.

The length of the CDR3 is 13 residues. Germline CDR1 is GTSNPN and CDR2 is SVGIG (reference sequence). The V end was cut by 1 base, the J end by 7 bases, with 13 bases between. Treatment noted: oral pan-JAK inhibitor, 5-10 mg twice daily. Extraction and reverse transcription of RNA yielded cDNA as the sequencing template. Clones were sequenced by immunoSEQ multiplex PCR, and TCRdb holds only the in-frame ones, with some missing. Of roughly 190,000 clones in the sample, about 60% are singletons; the top ten hold roughly 3.3%. This specimen was CD4+ T cells sorted from blood, taken at week 4, from a patient treated with tofacitinib. The clonotype was recovered from a human donor with alopecia areata. The chain recombines TRBV30 with TRBJ1-2; D is unclear. The CDR3 coding sequence is TGTGCCTGGAGTGGAAGGGCTAGCCGTGGCTACACCTTC. Its protein is CAWSGRASRGYTF.